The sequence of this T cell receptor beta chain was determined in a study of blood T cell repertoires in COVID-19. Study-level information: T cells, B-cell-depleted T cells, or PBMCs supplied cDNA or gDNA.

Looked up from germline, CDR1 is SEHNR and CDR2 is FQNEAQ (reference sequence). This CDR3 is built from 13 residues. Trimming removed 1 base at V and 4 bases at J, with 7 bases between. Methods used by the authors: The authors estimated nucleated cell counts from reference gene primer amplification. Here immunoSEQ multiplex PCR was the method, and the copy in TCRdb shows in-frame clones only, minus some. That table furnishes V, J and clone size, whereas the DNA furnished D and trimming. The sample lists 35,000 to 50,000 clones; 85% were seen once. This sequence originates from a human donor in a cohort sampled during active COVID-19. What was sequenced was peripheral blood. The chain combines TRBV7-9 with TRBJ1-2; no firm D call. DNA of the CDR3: TGTGCCAGCAGCTTAGTCAGTTTCTATGGCTACACCTTC. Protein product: CASSLVSFYGYTF.